A selection of T cell receptor beta chains follows, all from one sample in a study of blood T cell repertoires in COVID-19. Sequencing used immunoSEQ multiplex PCR; TCRdb keeps in-frame clones, though not all of them. The table lists about 120,000 clones, 81% of them singletons. Specimen: peripheral blood. These receptors originate from a young man with COVID-19, enrolled during active disease. The CDR3 runs from the conserved cysteine through the conserved F or W. Fields, in order: D gene, CDR3 length, clone size, J gene, V gene, CDR3 protein, CDR3 DNA. The D gene is left open where the match is weak. Size is omitted from some rows. Given values are once, few, many or a class for expanded clones.

TRBD1 16 few TRBJ1-1 TRBV5-6 CASSLDRGGVNTEAFF TGTGCCAGCAGCTTGGACAGGGGTGGGGTGAACACTGAAGCTTTCTTT
TRBD2 16 NA TRBJ2-1 TRBV18 CASSPGTSGRVNEQFF TGTGCCAGCTCACCAGGGACTAGCGGGAGAGTCAATGAGCAGTTCTTC
NA 13 NA TRBJ1-2 TRBV7-9 CASSQPQNYGYTF TGTGCCAGCAGCCAGCCACAGAACTATGGCTACACCTTC
NA 14 once TRBJ1-4 TRBV18 CASSPTGTQEKLFF TGTGCCAGCTCACCAACAGGGACCCAAGAAAAACTGTTTTTT
NA 15 NA TRBJ1-3 TRBV2 CASSGSVFFGNTIYF TGTGCCAGCAGTGGGTCGGTCTTCTTCGGAAACACCATATATTTT
NA 16 NA TRBJ2-3 TRBV18 CASSPSLTARRDTQYF TGTGCCAGCTCACCATCTCTAACAGCGAGGAGGGATACGCAGTATTTT
TRBD1 15 NA TRBJ1-5 TRBV28 CASSAGTGINQPQHF TGTGCCAGCAGCGCCGGGACAGGGATCAATCAGCCCCAGCATTTT
TRBD2 16 NA TRBJ2-5 TRBV30 CAWSPHTGGAGETQYF TGTGCCTGGAGTCCCCACACCGGGGGGGCCGGGGAGACCCAGTACTTC
NA 14 NA TRBJ2-3 TRBV7-9 CASSLESATDTQYF TGTGCCAGCAGCTTAGAAAGCGCCACAGATACGCAGTATTTT
TRBD1 15 NA TRBJ1-5 TRBV28 CASSYGRGLGQPQHF TGTGCCAGCAGTTATGGCAGGGGGTTGGGGCAGCCCCAGCATTTT
NA 15 NA TRBJ1-5 TRBV24-1 CATSDSQSSNQPQHF TGTGCCACCAGTGATTCACAGAGTAGCAATCAGCCCCAGCATTTT
NA 16 NA TRBJ2-3 TRBV9 CASSVGIIGFRDTQYF TGTGCCAGCAGCGTAGGGATAATTGGTTTCAGGGATACGCAGTATTTT
TRBD2 15 NA TRBJ2-1 TRBV7-9 CASSPLLGEGNEQFF TGTGCCAGCAGCCCCCTCCTGGGGGAGGGCAATGAGCAGTTCTTC
TRBD2 16 NA TRBJ2-5 TRBV4-1 CASSQEGAGGQETQYF TGCGCCAGCAGCCAAGAGGGAGCGGGGGGTCAAGAGACCCAGTACTTC
NA 15 NA TRBJ1-1 TRBV20-1 CSASHRGPQNTEAFF TGCAGTGCTAGTCACAGAGGGCCTCAGAACACTGAAGCTTTCTTT
TRBD1 16 NA TRBJ1-4 TRBV4-1 CASSQGRGQGNEKLFF TGCGCCAGCAGCCAGGGGAGGGGACAGGGTAATGAAAAACTGTTTTTT
TRBD1 17 NA TRBJ2-1 TRBV28 CASSTTHRGSLTGEQFF TGTGCCAGCAGTACAACGCACAGGGGATCCCTGACGGGTGAGCAGTTCTTC
NA 13 NA TRBJ1-4 TRBV28 CASSLTSPGKLFF TGTGCCAGCAGTCTCACCAGCCCGGGAAAACTGTTTTTT
TRBD2 15 NA TRBJ2-1 TRBV5-4 CASSSKREGLNEQFF TGTGCCAGCAGCTCTAAGCGGGAGGGCCTCAATGAGCAGTTCTTC
NA 18 NA TRBJ2-5 TRBV19 CASSISISTGRTTETQYF TGTGCCAGTAGTATTTCTATCTCTACAGGTCGCACGACGGAGACCCAGTACTTC
NA 16 NA TRBJ1-3 TRBV6-6 CASKQRMGESGNTIYF TGTGCCAGCAAACAACGTATGGGAGAATCTGGAAACACCATATATTTT
NA 14 NA TRBJ1-4 TRBV18 CASSPQGTNEKLFF TGTGCCAGCTCACCACAGGGGACTAATGAAAAACTGTTTTTT
NA 14 NA TRBJ2-5 TRBV4-3 CASSQVSPGETQYF TGCGCCAGCAGCCAAGTCAGCCCGGGAGAGACCCAGTACTTC
NA 15 once TRBJ1-4 TRBV27 CASSLRGLGNEKLFF TGTGCCAGCAGTTTGCGGGGGCTGGGGAATGAAAAACTGTTTTTT
NA 13 NA TRBJ2-7 TRBV2 CASNGRDFYEQYF TGTGCCAGCAATGGCCGAGACTTTTACGAGCAGTACTTC
NA 15 once TRBJ1-1 TRBV5-1 CASSPYRAVDTEAFF TGCGCCAGCAGCCCATACAGGGCGGTGGACACTGAAGCTTTCTTT
NA 14 NA TRBJ1-3 TRBV5-8 CASSRQGTGNTIYF TGTGCCAGCAGCCGCCAGGGTACTGGAAACACCATATATTTT
TRBD1 14 NA TRBJ2-7 TRBV6-5 CASSTGTGTYEQYF TGTGCCAGCAGTACCGGGACAGGAACCTACGAGCAGTACTTC
TRBD1 14 NA TRBJ2-3 TRBV5-1 CASRSRDREDTQYF TGCGCCAGCAGGTCCCGGGACAGGGAGGATACGCAGTATTTT
TRBD1 16 NA TRBJ1-2 TRBV5-5 CASSFIALTGGRGYTF TGTGCCAGCAGCTTCATCGCGCTCACAGGGGGCCGAGGCTACACCTTC
NA 12 once TRBJ1-2 TRBV29-1 CSVGHSLLGYTF TGCAGCGTTGGACACAGCCTCTTGGGCTACACCTTC
TRBD1 17 few TRBJ1-2 TRBV5-5 CASSLRDRGLANYGYTF TGTGCCAGCAGCCTCCGGGACAGGGGCCTAGCTAACTATGGCTACACCTTC
TRBD1 15 NA TRBJ2-3 TRBV28 CASSTGTGYPDTQYF TGTGCCAGCAGCACCGGGACAGGGTACCCAGATACGCAGTATTTT
NA 13 NA TRBJ1-4 TRBV6-5 CASIRDPREKLFF TGTGCCAGCATTCGGGATCCGAGAGAAAAACTGTTTTTT